The rows below give T cell receptor beta chains drawn from one sample of a study of CD8 T cell repertoires and HIV-1 epitope variants. Assay: immunoSEQ multiplex PCR; the TCRdb copy retains only in-frame clones and omits some. The sample lists about 7,000 clones; 60% to 75% were seen once. Their recognized antigens are unknown. The sequenced sample was cultured CD8+ T cells derived from PBMCs. The receptor source for this set is a male donor with HIV. Each CDR3 is given with its conserved first and last residue. A D gene is named only where the DNA matches it firmly. Part of the rows lack a size; the others show once, few, many or a class for expanded clones.

j_call	clone_size	d_call	v_call	cdr3_aa	cdr3_nt
TRBJ1-5	NA	NA	TRBV30	CAWSPRGDQPQHF	TGTGCCTGGAGTCCCCGGGGGGATCAGCCCCAGCATTTT
TRBJ2-3	NA	NA	TRBV5-4	CASSPPRGEADTQYF	TGTGCCAGCAGCCCCCCCCGCGGGGAGGCAGATACGCAGTATTTT
TRBJ2-5	NA	NA	TRBV5-4	CASSLDWDQETQYF	TGTGCCAGCAGTTTAGACTGGGATCAAGAGACCCAGTACTTC
TRBJ2-1	NA	TRBD2	TRBV7-2	CASSGLAGGKGDEQFF	TGTGCCAGCAGCGGGCTAGCGGGGGGTAAGGGAGATGAGCAGTTCTTC
TRBJ2-1	NA	NA	TRBV13	CASSFWGSAVENEQFF	TGTGCCAGCAGCTTTTGGGGGAGCGCTGTTGAAAATGAGCAGTTCTTC
TRBJ2-1	NA	TRBD2	TRBV4-1	CASSQDRLAGGNEQFF	TGCGCCAGCAGCCAAGATAGACTAGCGGGGGGAAATGAGCAGTTCTTC
TRBJ1-1	NA	NA	TRBV11-2	CASSPPAGQINTEAFF	TGTGCCAGCAGCCCCCCAGCGGGGCAGATTAACACTGAAGCTTTCTTT
TRBJ1-4	NA	NA	TRBV28	CASRHGMDLTNEKLFF	TGTGCCAGCAGGCACGGGATGGACTTGACTAATGAAAAACTGTTTTTT
TRBJ2-3	NA	TRBD2	TRBV4-3	CASSQDLPSGGVTDTQYF	TGCGCCAGCAGCCAAGATCTCCCTAGCGGGGGGGTCACAGATACGCAGTATTTT
TRBJ2-7	NA	TRBD2	TRBV11-2	CASSLEWTSGRDEQYF	TGTGCCAGCAGCTTAGAGTGGACTAGCGGGAGAGACGAGCAGTACTTC
TRBJ2-1	NA	TRBD1	TRBV2	CASSRDSERQFF	TGTGCCAGCAGTAGGGACAGCGAGAGGCAGTTCTTC
TRBJ2-5	NA	TRBD1	TRBV7-9	CASSLDSTGGLSQETQYF	TGTGCCAGCAGCTTAGATTCGACAGGGGGTCTGAGCCAAGAGACCCAGTACTTC
TRBJ1-2	NA	NA	TRBV27	CASSLGAGDYGYTF	TGTGCCAGCAGTTTGGGGGCAGGGGACTATGGCTACACCTTC
TRBJ2-5	NA	NA	TRBV6-5	CASSTTETQYF	TGTGCCAGCAGTACGACGGAGACCCAGTACTTC
TRBJ2-3	once	NA	TRBV19	CASSIGPAEGDTQYF	TGTGCCAGTAGTATCGGACCTGCCGAGGGGGATACGCAGTATTTT